The 24 T cell receptor beta chains below come from one sample, sequenced in a study of blood T cell repertoires in COVID-19. TCRdb's copy holds only in-frame clones and misses some; the assay was immunoSEQ multiplex PCR. This sample has 200,000 or so clones, with about 88% found just once. Material: peripheral blood. All receptors derive from a man aged 35 to 55 with active or convalescent COVID-19.

This sequence joins TRBV5-1 and TRBJ2-5; D is possibly TRBD2 (7 bases). Germline V lookup: CDR1 SGHRS, CDR2 YFSETQ. The CDR3 covers 14 residues. V dropped 7 bases and J dropped 2 bases, with 15 bases sitting between them. The CDR3, as DNA: TGCGCCAGCTACATGGGGGGGGCACAAGAGACCCAGTACTTC. It specifies CASYMGGAQETQYF.

The J gene is TRBJ2-3, the V gene TRBV5-4, with TRBD2 matching over 10 bases. Germline V lookup: CDR1 SGHNT, CDR2 YYREEE (reference sequence). V lost 4 bases, J lost 3 bases, and 11 bases stayed unmatched. The CDR3 spans 17 residues. The CDR3 here is CASSAPPSGGATDTQYF. The CDR3 bases are TGTGCCAGCAGCGCACCTCCTAGCGGGGGAGCTACAGATACGCAGTATTTT.

The chain uses TRBV18 and TRBJ1-1; D possibly corresponds to TRBD1 (5 bases). The CDR3 is 15 amino acids. V was cut by 5 bases and J by 3 bases, with 16 bases left in between. The germline CDR1 and CDR2 sequences are KGHSH and LQKENI. The CDR3 spells CASSTSGGGDTEAFF. The CDR3 DNA reads as TGTGCCAGCTCAACCTCCGGGGGAGGAGACACTGAAGCTTTCTTT.

This clone occurred once. The chain has TRBV7-3 and TRBJ1-1; TRBD1 matches 11 bases. This CDR3 is 14 amino acids long. V was clipped by 5 bases and J by 3 bases; unmatched bases: 2. CDR1 is SGHTA, CDR2 FQGTGA, per germline. The CDR3 loop is CASSPDRGHTEAFF. CDR3 sequence (DNA): TGTGCCAGCAGCCCGGACAGGGGGCACACTGAAGCTTTCTTT. The variable domain in full, completed from reference TRBV7-3 and TRBJ1-1, reads GAGVSQTPSNKVTEKGKYVELRCDPISGHTALYWYRQSLGQGPEFLIYFQGTGAADDSGLPNDRFFAVRPEGSVSTLKIQRTERGDSAVYLCASSPDRGHTEAFFGQGTRLTVV.

This sequence joins TRBV3-1 (or the pseudogene TRBV3-2) and TRBJ2-1, with TRBD2 matching over 10 bases. J gave up 4 bases and V 1 base, and 7 bases lay outside the gene matches. CDR1 and CDR2 (germline): LGHDT, YNNKEL (reference sequence). The CDR3 loop spans 17 amino acids. The CDR3 spells CASSQGPAGGAYNEQFF. The CDR3, as DNA: TGTGCCAGCAGCCAAGGCCCAGCGGGAGGGGCATACAATGAGCAGTTCTTC.

The V gene is TRBV6-5, the J gene TRBJ1-1, with D unresolved. V dropped 3 bases and J dropped 1 base, with 6 bases sitting between them. CDR1 MNHEY and CDR2 SVGAGI come from the germline V gene. The CDR3 contains 13 residues. In nucleotides, the CDR3 is TGTGCCAGCAGTTATACTCCGAACACTGAAGCTTTCTTT. This encodes CASSYTPNTEAFF.

The CDR3 DNA is TGTGCCAGCAGCACCCCGGGACTAGTTACAAATGAGCAGTTCTTC. As protein: CASSTPGLVTNEQFF. The V gene is TRBV5-5, the J gene TRBJ2-1; the match to TRBD2 covers 8 bases. The CDR3 is made up of 15 amino acids. CDR1 is SGHKS and CDR2 is YYEKEE in the germline V gene (reference sequence). Trimming cost V 4 bases and J 7 bases; bases outside gene matches: 10.

J is TRBJ2-2 and V is TRBV27, with D perhaps TRBD1 (5 bases). This CDR3 spans 17 amino acids. Trimming shortened V by 4 bases and J by 1 base, and 16 bases separated the two germline ends. CDR1 is MNHEY, CDR2 SMNVEV, per germline (reference sequence). The CDR3 DNA reads TGTGCCAGCAGTTCCCCCTACAGGCCATTGAACACCGGGGAGCTGTTTTTT. It specifies CASSSPYRPLNTGELFF.

This clone was detected only a few times. The chain has TRBV6-5 and TRBJ1-4; TRBD1 matches 8 bases. Germline CDR1 is MNHEY and CDR2 is SVGAGI. Trimming cost V 7 bases and J 7 bases; bases outside gene matches: 8. The CDR3 has 14 residues. The CDR3 bases are TGTGCCAGCACCCGGGACAGGTGGGCTGAAAAACTGTTTTTT. As protein: CASTRDRWAEKLFF.

The chain combines TRBV9 with TRBJ2-7; perhaps TRBD2 as D (5 bases). V was trimmed by 0 bases and J by 4 bases, leaving 14 bases between them. The CDR3 contains 15 residues. CDR1 is SGDLS and CDR2 is YYNGEE in the germline V gene. The CDR3 nucleotides are TGTGCCAGCAGCGTAGGCCCCGGAACGGGGTACGAGCAGTACTTC. Translated: CASSVGPGTGYEQYF.

This clone turned up a few times. V usage is TRBV27 and J usage is TRBJ2-2; no clear D gene. The CDR3 is made up of 13 amino acids. The germline V gene encodes CDR1 MNHEY and CDR2 SMNVEV (reference sequence). Trimming left V 2 bases short and J 4 bases short, with 5 bases between. CDR3 sequence: CASSLVGTGELFF. DNA of the CDR3: TGTGCCAGCAGTTTAGTCGGCACCGGGGAGCTGTTTTTT.

This rearrangement joins TRBV25-1 to TRBJ2-7; 11 bases are a match to TRBD1. CDR1 is MGHDK, CDR2 SYGVNS, per germline. Germline trimming cut 2 bases from V and 4 bases from J; bases unmatched to any gene: 4. CDR3 size: 15 residues. DNA for the CDR3: TGTGCCAGCAGTGAAGGGACAGGGGGGTTATACGAGCAGTACTTC. Protein product: CASSEGTGGLYEQYF.

The chain combines TRBV19 with TRBJ2-7; 9 nucleotides match TRBD1. The V and J ends lost 4 bases and 4 bases, in that order; junction bases with no gene match: 8. There are 15 residues in the CDR3. Germline lookup yields CDR1 LNHDA and CDR2 SQIVND (reference sequence). DNA for the CDR3: TGTGCCAGTAGTACCATAAAGACAGGGGGGTACGAGCAGTACTTC. Protein: CASSTIKTGGYEQYF. Full variable domain (remainder filled in from reference TRBV19 and TRBJ2-7): DGGITQSPKYLFRKEGQNVTLSCEQNLNHDAMYWYRQDPGQGLRLIYYSQIVNDFQKGDIAEGYSVSREKKESFPLTVTSAQKNPTAFYLCASSTIKTGGYEQYFGPGTRLTVT.

This rearrangement joins TRBV27 to TRBJ2-3; D is unresolved. This CDR3 has 13 residues. Germline V lookup: CDR1 MNHEY, CDR2 SMNVEV (reference sequence). Trimming pared 7 bases from V and 5 bases from J, leaving 13 bases between. The CDR3 bases are TGTGCCAGCACCGCGGCGGTGGGAGATACGCAGTATTTT. Protein sequence: CASTAAVGDTQYF.

This chain links TRBV18 with TRBJ1-1; a weak D match, TRBD1 (5 bases). The ends were cut back, 5 bases at V and 0 bases at J, with 13 bases in the middle. Germline lookup yields CDR1 KGHSH and CDR2 LQKENI. CDR3 length equals 15 residues. The DNA of the CDR3 is TGTGCCAGCTCAAACCTGGACACTTTGAACACTGAAGCTTTCTTT. Its translation is CASSNLDTLNTEAFF. Variable domain in full (rest from reference TRBV18 and TRBJ1-1): NAGVMQNPRHLVRRRGQEARLRCSPMKGHSHVYWYRQLPEEGLKFMVYLQKENIIDESGMPKERFSAEFPKEGPSILRIQQVVRGDSAAYFCASSNLDTLNTEAFFGQGTRLTVV.

The chain has TRBV7-8 and TRBJ1-4, with D possibly being TRBD1 (5 bases). The V gene lost 7 bases and the J gene lost 2 bases, with 14 bases spanning the gap. The CDR3 spans 15 residues. CDR1 is SGHVS and CDR2 is FQNEAQ in the germline V gene. The CDR3 loop is CASTPSGGTNEKLFF. The CDR3 DNA follows: TGTGCCAGCACCCCCTCGGGGGGGACTAATGAAAAACTGTTTTTT.

The table lists this clone with a count of one. The genes are TRBV4-1 and TRBJ1-5; 10 positions match TRBD1. Germline values: CDR1 MGHRA, CDR2 YSYEKL. J lost 5 bases, V lost 3 bases, and 7 bases had no gene match. This CDR3 contains 16 residues. The CDR3 spells CASSQFPGTGDQPQHF. The DNA for the CDR3 is TGCGCCAGCAGCCAGTTCCCCGGGACAGGGGATCAGCCCCAGCATTTT.

The CDR3 DNA is TGTGCCAGCAGCTTACAAGCTAACTATGGCTACACCTTC. It codes for CASSLQANYGYTF. The rearrangement joins TRBV3-1 (or the pseudogene TRBV3-2) to TRBJ1-2, with D unresolved. V gave up 5 bases and J gave up 0 bases, with 7 bases separating them. CDR1 LGHDT and CDR2 YNNKEL come from the germline V gene (reference sequence). CDR3 size: 13 residues.

A single count supports this clone. The rearrangement uses TRBV7-3 and TRBJ1-1; D unresolved. From germline, CDR1 is SGHTA and CDR2 FQGTGA. Trimming cost V 2 bases and J 1 base, with 8 bases left between them. The CDR3 is 14 amino acids. CDR3 in DNA: TGTGCCAGCAGCTTAGTTCCCTCGAACACTGAAGCTTTCTTT. Its translation is CASSLVPSNTEAFF.

V is TRBV7-3 and J is TRBJ2-3; D is perhaps TRBD2 (5 bases). The V gene's germline CDR1 is SGHTA and CDR2 FQGTGA. Deletions cut 3 bases from V and 3 bases from J, with 10 bases between. This CDR3 region has 14 residues. The CDR3 reads CASSLNPGTDTQYF. Written as DNA, the CDR3 is TGTGCCAGCAGCTTGAACCCGGGGACAGATACGCAGTATTTT.

On this clone itself: Other DNA sequences in this sample translate to the same CDR3. The V gene is TRBV4-1, the J gene TRBJ1-1; TRBD1 might be the D (5 bases). The germline V gene encodes CDR1 MGHRA and CDR2 YSYEKL. V was clipped by 0 bases and J by 1 base, with 6 bases between them. This CDR3 is built from 14 residues. CDR3 amino acids: CASSQDRGNTEAFF. The DNA of the CDR3 is TGCGCCAGCAGCCAAGATAGGGGGAACACTGAAGCTTTCTTT.

This rearrangement joins TRBV9 to TRBJ2-5; the D gene is possibly TRBD2 (6 bases). Germline CDR1 reads SGDLS; CDR2 reads YYNGEE. With 7 bases removed from V and 4 bases from J, the gap between germline ends came to 17 bases. CDR3 length equals 14 residues. CDR3 coding DNA: TGTGCCAGCTCCGTGGGGCTAGCGAGAGAGACCCAGTACTTC. It is translated as CASSVGLARETQYF.

This clone occurred once. The V and J genes are TRBV5-6 and TRBJ1-5; D is ambiguous. Per germline, CDR1 SGHDT and CDR2 YYEEEE. CDR3 size: 13 residues. The ends were cut back, 2 bases at V and 3 bases at J, with 6 bases in the middle. DNA for the CDR3: TGTGCCAGCAGCTTACAGCCCAATCAGCCCCAGCATTTT. Its translation: CASSLQPNQPQHF. The full variable domain, completed using reference TRBV5-6 and TRBJ1-5, is DAGVTQSPTHLIKTRGQQVTLRCSPKSGHDTVSWYQQALGQGPQFIFQYYEEEERQRGNFPDRFSGHQFPNYSSELNVNALLLGDSALYLCASSLQPNQPQHFGDGTRLSIL.

The rearrangement links TRBV7-9 to TRBJ1-1; possible D gene TRBD1, 6 bases. V dropped 5 bases and J dropped 4 bases, with 23 bases sitting between them. CDR3 length equals 17 residues. Germline V gene lookup returns CDR1 SEHNR and CDR2 FQNEAQ (reference sequence). CDR3 coding DNA: TGTGCCAGCAGCCCCGTTGTTCGGGGGGGCATCGTCACTGAAGCTTTCTTT. Translation gives CASSPVVRGGIVTEAFF.